This T cell receptor (beta chain) was documented in a study of blood T cell repertoires in COVID-19. Whole-study context: The United States, Italy and Spain provided the acute and convalescent COVID-19 samples. Sources were T cells, B-cell-depleted T cells, or PBMCs; the material itself was cDNA or gDNA.

In the authors' workflow: How many nucleated cells were present was estimated from reference gene primer amplification. Repertoires were generated with immunoSEQ multiplex PCR, while TCRdb's copy carries only in-frame clones and drops some. V, J and clone size were drawn from that table, and D and trimming were deduced from the DNA. The data contain 170,000 or so clones, 65% to 85% of them seen just once; the ten biggest clones take up 2.9%. V gave up 3 bases and J gave up 5 bases; unmatched junction bases: 7. Germline CDR1 MGHRA, CDR2 YSYEKL. There are 15 residues in the CDR3. Sequenced sample: peripheral blood. The TCR was taken from a woman in her fifties or sixties with acute or convalescent COVID-19. The chain combines TRBV4-1 with TRBJ1-5, with 7 bases fitting TRBD1. In DNA form, the CDR3 reads TGCGCCAGCAGCCACTCAGGACAGGCTGATCAGCCCCAGCATTTT. It yields the protein CASSHSGQADQPQHF.